What follows are 32 T cell receptor beta chains derived from one specimen sequenced in a study of blood T cell repertoires in COVID-19. Measured with immunoSEQ multiplex PCR; TCRdb has only the in-frame clones, and not every one. In the table there are 90,000 or so clones, around 88% of which are singletons. The sequencing input was peripheral blood. The receptor source for this set is a man aged 55 to 70 with acute or convalescent COVID-19.

J is TRBJ1-6 and V is TRBV7-9; D not resolved. The CDR3 covers 12 residues. Germline V lookup: CDR1 SEHNR, CDR2 FQNEAQ (reference sequence). V lost 4 bases to trimming and J lost 7 bases, with 5 bases between them. The CDR3 sequence: CASSSRNSPLHF. The CDR3 DNA reads TGTGCCAGCAGCTCCCGGAATTCACCCCTCCACTTT.

This chain joins TRBV24-1 and TRBJ2-3; possible D gene TRBD1, 6 bases. The CDR3 spans 16 residues. Trimming removed 3 bases from V and 0 bases from J, with 12 bases in between. Germline V CDR1 and CDR2: KGHDR, SFDVKD. CDR3 loop: CATSDPDRTSTDTQYF. DNA for the CDR3: TGTGCCACCAGTGATCCAGACAGGACGAGCACAGATACGCAGTATTTT.

The V call is TRBV5-1, the J call TRBJ2-2; 7 nucleotides match TRBD1. Germline loops: CDR1 SGHRS, CDR2 YFSETQ. The V segment lost 6 bases and the J segment 0 bases; nucleotides outside the gene matches: 5. The CDR3 is 15 residues long. In nucleotides, the CDR3 is TGCGCCAGCACCGAGGACAGGCCGAACACCGGGGAGCTGTTTTTT. Its protein product is CASTEDRPNTGELFF. Using reference TRBV5-1 and TRBJ2-2 for the parts outside the CDR3, the full variable domain is KAGVTQTPRYLIKTRGQQVTLSCSPISGHRSVSWYQQTPGQGLQFLFEYFSETQRNKGNFPGRFSGRQFSNSRSEMNVSTLELGDSALYLCASTEDRPNTGELFFGEGSRLTVL.

This chain joins TRBV29-1 and TRBJ2-5; 7 bases line up with TRBD1. With V trimmed by 4 bases and J by 1 base, 12 bases remained unmatched. CDR1 and CDR2 from the germline V gene are SQVTM and ANQGSEA. This CDR3 contains 16 residues. The CDR3, as DNA: TGCAGCGTTGCAGGGACAGCAGTTACCCTCCAAGAGACCCAGTACTTC. Translating gives CSVAGTAVTLQETQYF.

The chain uses TRBV12-3 or TRBV12-4 and TRBJ2-3; TRBD2 aligns across 11 bases. The ends lost 6 bases at V and 8 bases at J; junction bases unmatched: 4. The CDR3 sequence is 13 residues long. The CDR3 DNA reads TGTGCCAGCAGAATAGCGGGGGGGCGTACGCAGTATTTT. Its protein is CASRIAGGRTQYF.

CDR3 DNA: TGTGCCAGTAGTCAGGACAGCTTTAACTCCTACGAGCAGTACTTC. Its translation is CASSQDSFNSYEQYF. The chain carries TRBV19 and TRBJ2-7, with D maybe TRBD1 (6 bases). Germline V CDR1 and CDR2: LNHDA, SQIVND (reference sequence). Between the trimmed V and J ends, which lost 5 bases and 0 bases, there was a span of 14 bases. CDR3 size: 15 residues.

This chain connects TRBV19 to TRBJ2-7; 8 bases agree with TRBD1. The CDR3 has 18 residues. Germline-derived CDR1 and CDR2 are LNHDA and SQIVND (reference sequence). J lost 6 bases, V lost 4 bases, and 20 bases had no gene match. In nucleotides, the CDR3 is TGTGCCAGTAGTAGACGGACAGGGAAGGGGCCCCACTCGGCCGAGCAGTACTTC. Protein: CASSRRTGKGPHSAEQYF.

This clone was counted only a few times. The rearrangement links TRBV5-1 to TRBJ2-7, with 7 bases identical to TRBD1. Germline CDR1 SGHRS, CDR2 YFSETQ. With 4 bases clipped from V and 5 bases from J, the junction kept 3 bases outside the gene matches. There are 12 residues in the CDR3. This CDR3 reads CASSPTGNEQYF. As DNA, the CDR3 is TGCGCCAGCAGCCCGACAGGGAACGAGCAGTACTTC.

The rearrangement joins TRBV11-2 to TRBJ1-1; weak D call: TRBD1 (5 bases). Germline V CDR1 and CDR2: SGHAT, FQNNGV. The CDR3 consists of 14 residues. V was cut by 2 bases and J by 1 base, with 8 bases left in between. CDR3 coding DNA: TGTGCCAGCAGCTTAACAGGAACGAACACTGAAGCTTTCTTT. Translated, it gives CASSLTGTNTEAFF.

This chain uses TRBV7-6 with TRBJ2-2; a weak D match, TRBD1 (5 bases). Trimming took 8 bases from V and 4 from J, leaving 14 bases between them. The CDR3 sequence is 14 residues long. The germline V gene encodes CDR1 SGHVS and CDR2 FNYEAQ. The CDR3 DNA sequence: TGTGCCAGCGAGAATGTAAGGGGCACCGGGGAGCTGTTTTTT. Translated, it gives CASENVRGTGELFF.

This chain links TRBV27 with TRBJ2-2, with D unclear. From germline, CDR1 is MNHEY and CDR2 SMNVEV (reference sequence). With 4 bases removed from V and 8 bases from J, the gap between germline ends came to 5 bases. There are 11 residues in the CDR3. CDR3 residues: CASSYSGELFF. The CDR3 DNA reads TGTGCCAGCAGTTATTCGGGGGAGCTGTTTTTT.

This chain connects TRBV5-1 to TRBJ1-2; 9 positions agree with TRBD1. With V trimmed by 2 bases and J by 3 bases, 2 bases remained unmatched. Per germline, CDR1 SGHRS and CDR2 YFSETQ. The CDR3 loop spans 14 amino acids. This CDR3 is CASSFRDRDYGYTF. DNA of the CDR3: TGCGCCAGCAGCTTCCGGGACAGGGACTATGGCTACACCTTC.

This clone has a single count. The rearrangement links TRBV24-1 to TRBJ1-5; D gene uncertain. This CDR3 is 13 amino acids long. Germline V gives CDR1 KGHDR, CDR2 SFDVKD. V was pared by 9 bases and J by 1 base, with 9 bases between. CDR3 sequence: CATGGQSNQPQHF. In nucleotides, the CDR3 is TGTGCCACCGGAGGGCAGAGCAATCAGCCCCAGCATTTT.

The V call is TRBV29-1, the J call TRBJ1-4, with D unclear. V lost 8 bases and J 5 bases, leaving 9 bases between the germline ends. This CDR3 has 11 residues. Germline CDR1 reads SQVTM; CDR2 reads ANQGSEA. This CDR3 reads CSSAENEKLFF. For the CDR3, the DNA is TGCAGCTCTGCCGAGAATGAAAAACTGTTTTTT. The entire variable domain, with the rest obtained from reference TRBV29-1 and TRBJ1-4, is as follows: SAVISQKPSRDICQRGTSLTIQCQVDSQVTMMFWYRQQPGQSLTLIATANQGSEATYESGFVIDKFPISRPNLTFSTLTVSNMSPEDSSIYLCSSAENEKLFFGSGTQLSVL.

The chain uses TRBV5-1 and TRBJ2-3; TRBD2 matches at 13 bases. The germline V gene has CDR1 SGHRS and CDR2 YFSETQ. With 4 bases clipped from V and 0 bases from J, the junction kept 8 bases outside the gene matches. CDR3 length: 18 amino acids. The CDR3 region has the DNA TGCGCCAGCAGCCCGCCGGGACTAGCGGGGCACAGCACAGATACGCAGTATTTT. This gives the protein CASSPPGLAGHSTDTQYF.

The rearrangement uses TRBV24-1 and TRBJ2-7; TRBD1 aligns across 8 bases. This CDR3 has 14 amino acids. Germline CDR1 reads KGHDR; CDR2 reads SFDVKD. Germline trimming cut 5 bases from V and 4 bases from J; bases unmatched to any gene: 6. The CDR3 region has the DNA TGTGCCACCAGTGGGACAGGGTCCCCTTACGAGCAGTACTTC. Translation gives CATSGTGSPYEQYF.

The chain carries TRBV19 and TRBJ2-3; possible D gene TRBD2, 6 bases. This CDR3 contains 17 residues. The germline CDR1 and CDR2 sequences are LNHDA and SQIVND (reference sequence). V was cut by 5 bases and J by 0 bases, with 18 bases left in between. This chain's CDR3 is CASSLLTTGTSTDTQYF. CDR3 DNA: TGTGCCAGTAGTTTACTAACCACCGGGACTAGCACAGATACGCAGTATTTT.

The J gene is TRBJ1-1, the V gene TRBV19, with D possibly TRBD1 on 6 matching bases. V lost 3 bases and J 4 bases, leaving 12 bases between the germline ends. The CDR3 has 14 amino acids. CDR1 and CDR2 (germline): LNHDA, SQIVND (reference sequence). The CDR3 region has the DNA TGTGCCAGTAGTATGGACAGCATGGGCACTGAAGCTTTCTTT. Residues: CASSMDSMGTEAFF.

In regard to this clone: The germline gene is not matched at one end of the junction; a read error may be the cause. The chain recombines TRBV27 with TRBJ2-5, with 10 bases lining up with TRBD2. The CDR3 consists of 17 residues. Germline CDR1 is MNHEY and CDR2 is SMNVEV (reference sequence). Written as DNA, the CDR3 is TGTGCCAGCACTTTAAGGGCTAGCGGGAGAAGAGAAGAGACCCAGTACTTC. Translation: CASTLRASGRREETQYF.

The chain uses TRBV30 and TRBJ2-3; 9 nucleotides agree with TRBD2. Per germline, CDR1 GTSNPN and CDR2 SVGIG (reference sequence). The trim removed 0 bases at V and 10 bases at J, leaving 2 bases unmatched. This CDR3 has 12 amino acids. The CDR3 DNA follows: TGTGCCTGGAGTGTCCTAGCGGGGTCGCAGTATTTT. Protein sequence: CAWSVLAGSQYF. The full variable domain, its missing parts supplied by reference TRBV30 and TRBJ2-3, is SQTIHQWPATLVQPVGSPLSLECTVEGTSNPNLYWYRQAAGRGLQLLFYSVGIGQISSEVPQNLSASRPQDRQFILSSKKLLLSDSGFYLCAWSVLAGSQYFGPGTRLTVL.

This rearrangement joins TRBV11-2 to TRBJ2-5, with 9 bases aligning to TRBD2. V was clipped by 4 bases and J by 4 bases; unmatched bases: 7. Germline V gene lookup returns CDR1 SGHAT and CDR2 FQNNGV. CDR3 length: 15 amino acids. The CDR3 bases are TGTGCCAGCAGCTCCCGTAGTAGCGGGAGAGAGACCCAGTACTTC. This codes for CASSSRSSGRETQYF.

This clone was seen once. Here the CDR3 DNA reads TGTGCCAGCAGCCTTCAACAGAGAAAAGAGACCCAGTACTTC. Translating it yields CASSLQQRKETQYF. The chain has TRBV3-1 (or the pseudogene TRBV3-2) and TRBJ2-5; D gene uncertain. CDR3 length: 14 amino acids. The V gene lost 4 bases and the J gene lost 3 bases, with 12 bases spanning the gap. The germline gives CDR1 LGHDT, CDR2 YNNKEL (reference sequence).

The V call is TRBV5-1, the J call TRBJ1-2; D unresolved. The CDR3 length is 16 residues. From germline, CDR1 is SGHRS and CDR2 YFSETQ. V gave up 0 bases and J gave up 8 bases, with 20 bases separating them. CDR3 amino acids: CASSLDVALAGEGYTF. The CDR3 nucleotides are TGCGCCAGCAGCTTGGATGTGGCGCTGGCGGGAGAAGGCTACACCTTC.

This clone was counted a few times. The rearrangement links TRBV5-1 to TRBJ1-3; D not certain. Germline V gene data show CDR1 as SGHRS and CDR2 as YFSETQ. V was shortened by 0 bases and J by 0 bases, with 10 bases between the two germline ends. CDR3 length equals 16 residues. The CDR3 nucleotides read TGCGCCAGCAGCTTGGAGCAAATTCTCTCTGGAAACACCATATATTTT. Residues: CASSLEQILSGNTIYF.

The chain's CDR3 is CSVEDWGDRVNNEQFF. For the CDR3, the DNA is TGCAGCGTTGAAGATTGGGGAGACAGGGTAAACAATGAGCAGTTCTTC. V usage is TRBV29-1 and J usage is TRBJ2-1; 7 bases agree with TRBD1. V shed 0 bases and J 5 bases; nucleotides not matched to a gene: 10. The CDR3 is 16 amino acids. Germline lookup yields CDR1 SQVTM and CDR2 ANQGSEA.

V gene TRBV9 combines with J gene TRBJ1-6; 7 nucleotides agree with TRBD1. Germline V CDR1 and CDR2: SGDLS, YYNGEE. The CDR3 contains 14 residues. Unmatched junction bases numbered 4, after V lost 4 bases and J lost 6 bases. The chain's CDR3 is CASSRQGGNSPLHF. CDR3 nucleotides: TGTGCCAGCAGCAGACAGGGCGGTAATTCACCCCTCCACTTT.

About this clone itself: At one boundary the junction diverges from the germline segment, which might be a read error. Other DNA sequences in this specimen translate into the identical CDR3. The rearrangement links TRBV12-3 or TRBV12-4 to TRBJ2-7; the match to TRBD2 covers 7 bases. The CDR3 spans 13 residues. The CDR3 region has the DNA TGTGCCAGTAGTTTGGCGGGAGCCTACGAGCAGTACTTC. It is translated as CASSLAGAYEQYF.

CDR3 sequence reads: CASSQTGGYNQPQHF. The CDR3 DNA reads as TGTGCCAGCAGCCAGACAGGGGGATACAATCAGCCCCAGCATTTT. V is TRBV7-3 and J is TRBJ1-5, with 9 nucleotides matching TRBD1. CDR1 and CDR2 (germline): SGHTA, FQGTGA. CDR3 size: 15 residues. Unmatched junction bases numbered 5, after V lost 5 bases and J lost 3 bases.

The chain carries TRBV12-3 or TRBV12-4 and TRBJ2-4; 7 nucleotides align to TRBD1. The CDR3 runs to 13 residues. J lost 16 bases, V lost 3 bases, and 12 bases had no gene match. The CDR3 nucleotides read TGTGCCAGCAGTTTCCCTGGGACAGCCCGGACATACTTC. Translated: CASSFPGTARTYF.

This clone was seen only a few times. The chain has TRBV7-9 and TRBJ1-2, with 7 bases matching TRBD1. Per the germline V gene, CDR1 is SEHNR and CDR2 is FQNEAQ (reference sequence). V lost 5 bases, J lost 0 bases, and 6 bases stayed unmatched. The CDR3 length is 15 residues. CDR3 coding DNA: TGTGCCAGCAGCCAGACAGGGTCCGCTAACTATGGCTACACCTTC. It codes for CASSQTGSANYGYTF.

The chain has TRBV30 and TRBJ2-5; TRBD2 matches at 8 bases. The CDR3 has 12 residues. J lost 5 bases, V lost 3 bases, and 2 bases had no gene match. CDR1 and CDR2 (germline): GTSNPN, SVGIG (reference sequence). The CDR3 spells CAWSGLAETQYF. CDR3 nucleotide sequence: TGTGCCTGGAGCGGACTAGCCGAGACCCAGTACTTC.

The chain employs TRBV9 and TRBJ2-3; 8 nucleotides match TRBD2. The J segment lost 4 bases and the V segment lost 3 bases, leaving 7 bases of the junction unmatched. Germline-derived CDR1 and CDR2 are SGDLS and YYNGEE. This CDR3 has 15 amino acids. CDR3 amino acids: CASSAGGRPADTQYF. The CDR3 DNA reads TGTGCCAGCAGCGCCGGCGGGAGGCCCGCAGATACGCAGTATTTT. Filled out from reference TRBV9 and TRBJ2-3, the complete variable domain reads DSGVTQTPKHLITATGQRVTLRCSPRSGDLSVYWYQQSLDQGLQFLIQYYNGEERAKGNILERFSAQQFPDLHSELNLSSLELGDSALYFCASSAGGRPADTQYFGPGTRLTVL.